Given below is one TCR beta chain in context. Study processing details: Amplified reference gene primers provided the basis for estimating nucleated cell counts. This table comes from immunoSEQ multiplex PCR, and its TCRdb copy is limited to in-frame clones, with some not included. The V and J calls and clone size were taken over from that table, and D and trimming were inferred from the DNA. The repertoire holds some 400,000 clones, with about four fifths as singletons. CDR3 length: 14 residues. CDR1 is LNHDA, CDR2 SQIVND, per germline (reference sequence). Trimming pared 6 bases from V and 4 bases from J, leaving 13 bases between. This specimen comes from a study of blood T cell repertoires in COVID-19. Study-wide background: Donors in the United States, Italy and Spain gave samples during acute or convalescent COVID-19. T cells, B-cell-depleted T cells, or PBMCs supplied cDNA or gDNA.

Sequenced: peripheral blood. The chain couples TRBV19 to TRBJ2-1, with a tentative D call TRBD1 (5 bases). The sequence derives from a human donor with acute or convalescent COVID-19. The donor label of this sample is uncertain. Written as DNA, the CDR3 is TGTGCCAGTAGCCCTCGGACACAGTACAATGAGCAGTTCTTC. This gives the protein CASSPRTQYNEQFF.